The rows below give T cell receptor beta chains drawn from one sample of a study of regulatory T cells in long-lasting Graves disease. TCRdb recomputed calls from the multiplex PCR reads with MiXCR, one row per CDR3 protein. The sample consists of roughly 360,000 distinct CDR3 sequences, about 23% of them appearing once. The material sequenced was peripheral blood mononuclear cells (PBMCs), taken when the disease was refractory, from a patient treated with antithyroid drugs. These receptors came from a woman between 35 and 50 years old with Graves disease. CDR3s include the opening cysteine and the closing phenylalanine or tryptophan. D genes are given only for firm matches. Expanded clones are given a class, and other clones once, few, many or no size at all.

cdr3_aa: CASMPRRDRGRGTEAFF
cdr3_nt: TGTGCCAGCATGCCGAGACGGGACAGGGGAAGAGGTACTGAAGCTTTCTTT
clone_size: few
j_call: TRBJ1-1
d_call: TRBD1
v_call: TRBV6-1

cdr3_aa: CASRRRQTYSNQPQHF
cdr3_nt: TGCGCCAGCAGGCGTAGACAGACCTATAGCAATCAGCCCCAGCATTTT
clone_size: few
j_call: TRBJ1-5
d_call: -
v_call: TRBV5-1

cdr3_aa: CASSPEDRWTQYF
cdr3_nt: TGTGCCAGCAGTCCCGAGGACAGGTGGACCCAGTACTTC
clone_size: many
j_call: TRBJ2-5
d_call: TRBD1
v_call: TRBV28

cdr3_aa: CASSLGGNSYEQYF
cdr3_nt: TGTGCCAGCAGCTTAGGCGGCAACTCCTACGAGCAGTACTTC
clone_size: -
j_call: TRBJ2-7
d_call: -
v_call: TRBV7-8

cdr3_aa: CASSQDSQGAGEKLFF
cdr3_nt: TGTGCCAGCAGCCAAGATAGCCAGGGGGCTGGTGAAAAACTGTTTTTT
clone_size: -
j_call: TRBJ1-4
d_call: TRBD1
v_call: TRBV3-1

cdr3_aa: CASSFGGGHHIQYF
cdr3_nt: TGTGCCAGCAGTTTCGGCGGGGGGCATCACATTCAGTACTTC
clone_size: many
j_call: TRBJ2-4
d_call: TRBD2
v_call: TRBV12-3/TRBV12-4

cdr3_aa: CASRSSTSTYEQYF
cdr3_nt: TGTGCCAGCAGGTCAAGCACCTCTACCTACGAGCAGTACTTC
clone_size: many
j_call: TRBJ2-7
d_call: -
v_call: TRBV2

cdr3_aa: CASRADSDTEAFF
cdr3_nt: TGTGCCAGCAGGGCAGACAGTGACACTGAAGCTTTCTTT
clone_size: -
j_call: TRBJ1-1
d_call: -
v_call: TRBV3-1

cdr3_aa: CASSPDRVTGGYTF
cdr3_nt: TGTGCCAGCAGTCCGGACAGGGTGACGGGGGGCTACACCTTC
clone_size: -
j_call: TRBJ1-2
d_call: TRBD1
v_call: TRBV27

cdr3_aa: CSVGIPGELFF
cdr3_nt: TGCAGCGTTGGAATCCCAGGGGAGCTGTTTTTT
clone_size: many
j_call: TRBJ2-2
d_call: -
v_call: TRBV29-1

cdr3_aa: CASSYFPQGNYGYTF
cdr3_nt: TGTGCCAGCAGTTACTTCCCCCAAGGGAACTATGGCTACACCTTC
clone_size: many
j_call: TRBJ1-2
d_call: -
v_call: TRBV6-9

cdr3_aa: CSAMNPGTGLSGYTF
cdr3_nt: TGCAGTGCTATGAACCCCGGGACAGGGCTAAGTGGCTACACCTTC
clone_size: few
j_call: TRBJ1-2
d_call: TRBD1
v_call: TRBV20-1

cdr3_aa: CASMRRESTGELFF
cdr3_nt: TGTGCCAGCATGCGTCGGGAAAGCACCGGGGAGCTGTTTTTT
clone_size: few
j_call: TRBJ2-2
d_call: -
v_call: TRBV11-2

cdr3_aa: CASSYRQNPYEQYF
cdr3_nt: TGTGCCAGCAGTTACCGACAGAACCCCTACGAGCAGTACTTC
clone_size: many
j_call: TRBJ2-7
d_call: -
v_call: TRBV6-5

cdr3_aa: CASSESWAVNTEAFF
cdr3_nt: TGTGCCAGCAGTGAATCCTGGGCGGTGAACACTGAAGCTTTCTTT
clone_size: -
j_call: TRBJ1-1
d_call: -
v_call: TRBV6-1

cdr3_aa: CASSSPLSASYEQYF
cdr3_nt: TGTGCCAGCAGTTCTCCCCTTTCAGCGTCCTACGAGCAGTACTTC
clone_size: many
j_call: TRBJ2-7
d_call: -
v_call: TRBV28

cdr3_aa: CASSSNRDQPQHF
cdr3_nt: TGTGCCAGCAGCTCCAACAGGGATCAGCCCCAGCATTTT
clone_size: few
j_call: TRBJ1-5
d_call: -
v_call: TRBV7-6

cdr3_aa: CASQPTSGRDTGELFF
cdr3_nt: TGTGCCAGCCAACCCACCAGCGGGAGGGACACCGGGGAGCTGTTTTTT
clone_size: -
j_call: TRBJ2-2
d_call: TRBD2
v_call: TRBV3-1

cdr3_aa: CASSQDLAGEQYF
cdr3_nt: TGTGCCAGCAGCCAAGATCTTGCAGGGGAGCAGTACTTC
clone_size: -
j_call: TRBJ2-7
d_call: -
v_call: TRBV14

cdr3_aa: CASSNLVRDVTDTQYF
cdr3_nt: TGTGCCAGCAGCAACCTCGTCCGGGATGTAACAGATACGCAGTATTTT
clone_size: -
j_call: TRBJ2-3
d_call: -
v_call: TRBV27

cdr3_aa: CASSSGSPMNTEASF
cdr3_nt: TGTGCCAGCAGCTCCGGGAGCCCTATGAACACTGAAGCTTCCTTT
clone_size: -
j_call: TRBJ1-1
d_call: -
v_call: TRBV13

cdr3_aa: CASSPRGGDGDTQYF
cdr3_nt: TGTGCCAGCAGCCCTCGAGGCGGGGATGGAGATACGCAGTATTTT
clone_size: -
j_call: TRBJ2-3
d_call: -
v_call: TRBV6-5

cdr3_aa: CSVVGALTDTQYF
cdr3_nt: TGCAGCGTTGTGGGCGCTCTCACAGATACGCAGTATTTT
clone_size: -
j_call: TRBJ2-3
d_call: -
v_call: TRBV29-1

cdr3_aa: CASSRPYFGKETQYF
cdr3_nt: TGTGCCAGCAGCCGGCCCTACTTCGGCAAAGAGACCCAGTACTTC
clone_size: many
j_call: TRBJ2-5
d_call: -
v_call: TRBV28

cdr3_aa: CASSLIETQYF
cdr3_nt: TGTGCCAGCAGCTTGATAGAGACCCAGTACTTC
clone_size: many
j_call: TRBJ2-5
d_call: -
v_call: TRBV28

cdr3_aa: CASSTMTAPYEQYF
cdr3_nt: TGTGCCAGCAGTACGATGACAGCTCCCTACGAGCAGTACTTC
clone_size: many
j_call: TRBJ2-7
d_call: -
v_call: TRBV2

cdr3_aa: CASSQVGTSNEQYF
cdr3_nt: TGTGCCAGCAGCCAAGTTGGGACTAGCAACGAGCAGTACTTC
clone_size: few
j_call: TRBJ2-7
d_call: TRBD2
v_call: TRBV3-1

cdr3_aa: CASSFPDDYEQYF
cdr3_nt: TGTGCCAGCAGTTTCCCTGACGACTACGAGCAGTACTTC
clone_size: many
j_call: TRBJ2-7
d_call: -
v_call: TRBV28

cdr3_aa: CASSLFPPRRRGNNEQFF
cdr3_nt: TGTGCCAGCAGCTTATTTCCCCCACGGCGGCGGGGAAACAATGAGCAGTTCTTC
clone_size: -
j_call: TRBJ2-1
d_call: -
v_call: TRBV11-2